Listed here are 21 T cell receptor beta chains from one sample, sequenced in a study of cytomegalovirus exposure and HLA in healthy donors (dated by TCRdb to between 2016 and 2019). The library was prepared using the immunoSEQ multiplex PCR assay. A mixture of 60 forward primers for TCR Vbeta segments and 13 reverse primers for TCR Jbeta segments was used in the multiplex PCR. TCRdb took this table from immuneACCESS and kept in-frame rearrangements with V and J called. Such tables lack part of the clones; where checked against another copy, unresolved V genes explain under half of the gap, and the rest is unexplained. The sample includes fewer than 200,000 clones, with roughly 8.7% observed a single time. The ten top clones hold 1% to 1.5% of the sample. Material: PBMCs. All receptors derive from a woman in her 30s in good health and CMV-seropositive.

J is TRBJ1-5 and V is TRBV2; TRBD1 matches at 7 bases. CDR1 SNHLY and CDR2 FYNNEI come from the germline V gene. J lost 7 bases, V lost 5 bases, and 8 bases had no gene match. The CDR3 is 14 residues long. CDR3 amino acids: CASSLQTGQQPQHF. CDR3 sequence (DNA): TGTGCCAGCAGTCTTCAGACAGGGCAGCAGCCCCAGCATTTT.

This clone has more than one count but fewer than ten. The rearrangement uses TRBV29-1 and TRBJ2-7, with TRBD1 identical over 12 bases. J was trimmed by 3 bases and V by 6 bases; bases with no gene match: 9. The CDR3 totals 15 residues. Germline CDR1 is SQVTM and CDR2 is ANQGSEA. The CDR3, as DNA: TGCAGCGTCTATACCGGGACAGGGGGCGTCTACGAGCAGTACTTC. It yields the protein CSVYTGTGGVYEQYF.

This clone has only a few counts. The chain links TRBV25-1 to TRBJ2-7; D perhaps matches TRBD1 (6 bases). This CDR3 region has 15 residues. Trimming left V 5 bases short and J 6 bases short, with 20 bases between. The germline V gene encodes CDR1 MGHDK and CDR2 SYGVNS. The CDR3 DNA follows: TGTGCCAGCAGTATCCGGGACACCGACCGGCGCGAGCAGTACTTC. Its translation: CASSIRDTDRREQYF.

This chain connects TRBV2 to TRBJ1-5, with 7 bases that match TRBD1. This CDR3 comprises 14 residues. V shed 0 bases, J shed 7 bases, and the junction held 3 bases outside the gene matches. Germline CDR1 and CDR2: SNHLY and FYNNEI. The CDR3 region has the DNA TGTGCCAGCAGTGAAGCAGGGGGCGAACAGCCCCAGCATTTT. This gives the protein CASSEAGGEQPQHF.

V usage is TRBV11-3 and J usage is TRBJ2-1; D perhaps matches TRBD1 (5 bases). Germline CDR1 is SGHNT and CDR2 is YENEEA. This CDR3 is 17 amino acids long. Trimming stripped 1 base from V and 4 bases from J, with 17 bases between. For the CDR3, the DNA is TGTGCCAGCAGCTTAGGGTCAGGGAAGGGGAATTACAATGAGCAGTTCTTC. Its translation: CASSLGSGKGNYNEQFF.

Points on this clone: Other DNA sequences in this sample translate to the same CDR3. The chain joins TRBV27 to TRBJ2-2, with D possibly being TRBD1 (6 bases). The V end was cut by 4 bases, the J end by 6 bases, with 9 bases between. From germline, CDR1 is MNHEY and CDR2 SMNVEV (reference sequence). The CDR3 covers 13 residues. The DNA for the CDR3 is TGTGCCAGCAGTTCACAGGGTCCCGGGGAGCTGTTTTTT. Its translation is CASSSQGPGELFF.

This clone was detected a few times. V gene TRBV9 combines with J gene TRBJ2-2, with no clear D. This CDR3 spans 14 amino acids. The germline CDR1 and CDR2 sequences are SGDLS and YYNGEE. The V end lost 4 bases, the J end lost 2 bases, and 9 bases lay between the germline ends. This CDR3 is CASSSRVNTGELFF. Written as DNA, the CDR3 is TGTGCCAGCAGCTCACGGGTTAACACCGGGGAGCTGTTTTTT.

The V call is TRBV10-2, the J call TRBJ2-7, with 7 bases that match TRBD1. V trimming: 9 bases; J trimming: 6 bases; junction bases outside the gene matches: 8. The CDR3 covers 12 residues. From germline, CDR1 is WSHSY and CDR2 SAAADI. The CDR3 here is CASGGPGGEQYF. DNA of the CDR3: TGCGCCAGTGGGGGCCCAGGGGGCGAGCAGTACTTC.

This clone was seen more than once but under ten times. This chain connects TRBV18 to TRBJ1-1; D possibly corresponds to TRBD1 (6 bases). Germline lookup yields CDR1 KGHSH and CDR2 LQKENI. V was shortened by 2 bases and J by 5 bases, with 15 bases between the two germline ends. The CDR3 is 15 amino acids. CDR3 sequence: CASSPSFTGRTEAFF. In DNA, the CDR3 is TGTGCCAGCTCACCAAGTTTTACAGGGAGAACTGAAGCTTTCTTT. Together with reference TRBV18 and TRBJ1-1, the CDR3 gives the full variable domain: NAGVMQNPRHLVRRRGQEARLRCSPMKGHSHVYWYRQLPEEGLKFMVYLQKENIIDESGMPKERFSAEFPKEGPSILRIQQVVRGDSAAYFCASSPSFTGRTEAFFGQGTRLTVV.

This clone appeared a few times. The rearrangement uses TRBV29-1 and TRBJ1-2; no clear D. Germline V lookup: CDR1 SQVTM, CDR2 ANQGSEA. V lost 1 base and J lost 3, with 9 bases in between. The CDR3 runs 13 residues. The DNA for the CDR3 is TGCAGCGTTGAAGGGCACCAATACTATGGCTACACCTTC. This translates into CSVEGHQYYGYTF.

The CDR3 sequence is CASSLNRRGLQETQYF. Here the CDR3 DNA reads TGTGCCAGCAGCTTAAACAGGCGGGGGCTTCAAGAGACCCAGTACTTC. The chain joins TRBV7-3 to TRBJ2-5, with a weak D call TRBD2 (7 bases). V was cut by 1 base and J by 2 bases, with 14 bases left in between. Germline V gives CDR1 SGHTA, CDR2 FQGTGA. The CDR3 extends over 16 amino acids.

This chain joins TRBV29-1 and TRBJ2-1; 8 bases fit TRBD1. V lost 7 bases to trimming and J lost 10 bases; unmatched junction nucleotides: 9. The CDR3 runs to 12 residues. Germline CDR1 reads SQVTM; CDR2 reads ANQGSEA. CDR3 loop: CSAGQGRGEQFF. For the CDR3, the DNA is TGCAGCGCAGGACAGGGACGAGGCGAGCAGTTCTTC.

V and J are TRBV5-1 and TRBJ1-2, with D uncertain. The CDR3 runs 12 residues. Germline V gene sequence: CDR1 SGHRS, CDR2 YFSETQ. V was cut by 4 bases and J by 8 bases, with 12 bases left in between. The CDR3, as DNA: TGCGCCAGCAGCGACGGGTCGGGGGGCTACACCTTC. This codes for CASSDGSGGYTF.

The V gene is TRBV2, the J gene TRBJ2-2; D is undetermined. Germline lookup yields CDR1 SNHLY and CDR2 FYNNEI. This CDR3 contains 15 residues. The ends were cut back, 6 bases at V and 3 bases at J, with 14 bases in the middle. The CDR3 nucleotides read TGTGCCAGCAGCAGCGCCGGCAAGGACACCGGGGAGCTGTTTTTT. Amino acid sequence: CASSSAGKDTGELFF.

The J gene is TRBJ2-5, the V gene TRBV6-6; 8 bases are shared with TRBD1. Germline trimming cut 2 bases from V and 11 bases from J; bases unmatched to any gene: 4. This CDR3 region has 12 residues. Germline CDR1 is MNHNY and CDR2 is SVGAGI (reference sequence). This CDR3 is CASSYPGQEQYF. CDR3 coding DNA: TGTGCCAGCAGTTACCCGGGACAGGAGCAGTACTTC.

This clone was picked up a small number of times. The CDR3 coding sequence is TGTGCCAGCAGCTCGTACAGGGGGCCTAGGTACAATGAGCAGTTCTTC. This sequence encodes CASSSYRGPRYNEQFF. The chain employs TRBV5-4 and TRBJ2-1; TRBD1 matches 9 bases. Trimming cost V 3 bases and J 4 bases; bases outside gene matches: 8. CDR3 size: 16 residues. Germline V CDR1 and CDR2: SGHNT, YYREEE (reference sequence). Full variable domain (remainder filled in from reference TRBV5-4 and TRBJ2-1): ETGVTQSPTHLIKTRGQQVTLRCSSQSGHNTVSWYQQALGQGPQFIFQYYREEENGRGNFPPRFSGLQFPNYSSELNVNALELDDSALYLCASSSYRGPRYNEQFFGPGTRLTVL.

The V and J genes are TRBV5-1 and TRBJ1-5; tentative D call: TRBD1 (5 bases). CDR1 and CDR2 (germline): SGHRS, YFSETQ. The germline V and J ends were trimmed by 2 bases and 7 bases, with 10 bases remaining between them. The CDR3 has 13 residues. The CDR3 region is CASSFGGDQPQHF. CDR3 coding DNA: TGCGCCAGCAGCTTTGGGGGGGACCAGCCCCAGCATTTT.

The V and J genes are TRBV30 and TRBJ2-7, with D perhaps matching TRBD2 (7 bases). Trimming removed 2 bases from V and 6 bases from J, with 20 bases in between. The CDR3 has 15 residues. Germline lookup yields CDR1 GTSNPN and CDR2 SVGIG (reference sequence). CDR3 protein: CAWSFPGTGGLEQYF. In DNA, the CDR3 is TGTGCCTGGAGTTTCCCCGGGACCGGGGGGCTCGAGCAGTACTTC. Using reference TRBV30 and TRBJ2-7 for the parts outside the CDR3, the full variable domain is SQTIHQWPATLVQPVGSPLSLECTVEGTSNPNLYWYRQAAGRGLQLLFYSVGIGQISSEVPQNLSASRPQDRQFILSSKKLLLSDSGFYLCAWSFPGTGGLEQYFGPGTRLTVT.

The chain has TRBV2 and TRBJ2-2; tentatively, D is TRBD1 (6 bases). Germline V lookup: CDR1 SNHLY, CDR2 FYNNEI. Trimming cost V 7 bases and J 5 bases, with 14 bases left between them. This CDR3 spans 14 amino acids. The CDR3 loop is CASKGSRGTGELFF. Written as DNA, the CDR3 is TGTGCCAGCAAAGGGTCAAGGGGGACCGGGGAGCTGTTTTTT. Full variable domain (outside the CDR3, taken from reference TRBV2 and TRBJ2-2): EPEVTQTPSHQVTQMGQEVILRCVPISNHLYFYWYRQILGQKVEFLVSFYNNEISEKSEIFDDQFSVERPDGSNFTLKIRSTKLEDSAMYFCASKGSRGTGELFFGEGSRLTVL.

The gene calls are TRBV7-2 and TRBJ1-1; perhaps TRBD1 as D (6 bases). Germline V gene lookup returns CDR1 SGHTA and CDR2 FQGNSA. Trimming pared 2 bases from V and 5 bases from J, leaving 12 bases between. The CDR3 sequence is 14 residues long. CDR3 DNA: TGTGCCAGCAGCTTACCCGGGACAACTACTGAAGCTTTCTTT. This encodes CASSLPGTTTEAFF.

This clone was seen more than once but under ten times. CDR3 nucleotide sequence: TGTGCCAGCAGTGAGGGAGGGTCGGGGAACACTGAAGCTTTCTTT. Its protein is CASSEGGSGNTEAFF. The rearrangement uses TRBV2 and TRBJ1-1; unclear D gene. V dropped 3 bases and J dropped 1 base, with 12 bases sitting between them. CDR1 SNHLY and CDR2 FYNNEI come from the germline V gene. The CDR3 extends over 15 amino acids.